A single sample gave rise to the 7 T cell receptor beta chains below, sequenced in a study of T-cell reconstitution after alpha-beta-depleted transplantation in children. A TCRbeta library incorporating unique molecular identifiers was prepared. TCRdb ran MiXCR on the PCR reads and lists one entry per CDR3 protein. Of a few hundred thousand distinct CDR3 sequences detected, 10% to 15% appear once; the ten largest clones hold about 2.2%. The specimen comprised PBMCs, mostly from graft donor cells, sampled 360 days after TCRalphabeta/CD19-depleted stem cell transplant. These receptor sequences come from a male patient younger than 18 who had a stem cell transplant for acute myeloid leukemia, so the T cells may come from the graft donor.

The chain employs TRBV24-1 and TRBJ2-6; tentatively, D is TRBD1 (6 bases). Trimming shortened V by 2 bases and J by 2 bases, and 9 bases separated the two germline ends. The germline V gene has CDR1 KGHDR and CDR2 SFDVKD. CDR3 length: 16 residues. CDR3 loop: CATSDSTGTGANVLTF. In DNA form, the CDR3 reads TGTGCCACCAGTGATTCTACAGGGACTGGGGCCAACGTCCTGACTTTC.

There are a few counts of this clonotype. V gene TRBV9 combines with J gene TRBJ2-7; TRBD2 matches at 11 bases. Germline CDR1 and CDR2: SGDLS and YYNGEE. CDR3 size: 16 residues. The V segment lost 0 bases and the J segment 2 bases; nucleotides outside the gene matches: 4. The CDR3 sequence: CASSVGSLAGAYEQYF. CDR3 in DNA: TGTGCCAGCAGCGTAGGATCACTAGCGGGAGCCTACGAGCAGTACTTC.

This sequence joins TRBV4-3 and TRBJ2-1, with D hard to call. The CDR3 has 13 residues. Germline V gene lookup returns CDR1 LGHNA and CDR2 YSLEER. Trimming stripped 4 bases from V and 4 bases from J, with 8 bases between. CDR3 DNA: TGCGCCAGCAGCCGGGCAAGGTACAATGAGCAGTTCTTC. Protein product: CASSRARYNEQFF.

This clonotype appeared a few times. The V and J genes are TRBV5-5 and TRBJ2-5; unclear D gene. CDR3 length equals 15 residues. Trimming shortened V by 4 bases and J by 3 bases, and 16 bases separated the two germline ends. Germline lookup yields CDR1 SGHKS and CDR2 YYEKEE (reference sequence). The CDR3 DNA follows: TGTGCCAGCAGCCCCCTAAGGAAGGAGAAAGAGACCCAGTACTTC. Encoded protein: CASSPLRKEKETQYF.

This chain links TRBV7-2 with TRBJ2-1; D remains unclear. Germline assignment: CDR1 SGHTA and CDR2 FQGNSA. This CDR3 has 17 residues. Trimming removed 6 bases at V and 8 bases at J, with 26 bases between. The CDR3 region is CASSPPSPGFSSDEQFF. DNA for the CDR3: TGTGCCAGCAGTCCCCCCTCCCCAGGCTTTTCCTCCGATGAGCAGTTCTTC.

CDR3 protein: CASSQSNRGPYNEQFF. The CDR3 DNA reads TGTGCCAGCAGCCAAAGTAACAGGGGTCCCTACAATGAGCAGTTCTTC. This chain connects TRBV4-2 to TRBJ2-1; 7 bases match TRBD1. The V gene's germline CDR1 is LGHNA and CDR2 YNFKEQ. The CDR3 is made up of 16 amino acids. V was pared by 2 bases and J by 2 bases, with 6 bases of the junction left unmatched.

Many counts were recorded for this clonotype. The chain has TRBV29-1 and TRBJ2-1, with 10 nucleotides matching TRBD2. J was trimmed by 10 bases and V by 6 bases; bases with no gene match: 9. In germline, CDR1 is SQVTM, CDR2 ANQGSEA. The CDR3 runs 13 residues. The chain's CDR3 is CSVPGTSEWEQFF. CDR3 sequence (DNA): TGCAGCGTACCCGGGACTAGCGAATGGGAGCAGTTCTTC.